Shown below are 2 T cell receptor beta chains from a single sample sequenced in a study of blood T cells in healthy people across ages. It was with a sample-barcoded 5' primer and a J-beta primer mix that a second PCR of roughly 7 to 12 cycles was run. Each CDR3 protein gets one entry after TCRdb re-called the 5' RACE reads with MiXCR. This table holds around 800,000 distinct CDR3 sequences, roughly 24% found once. These sequences were also reported in another study, on T cells of mothers and their children.

Sequencing was carried out using blood. The receptors were gathered from a boy under 18 in good health.

This rearrangement joins TRBV7-2 to TRBJ1-2, with no clear D. V was clipped by 5 bases and J by 1 base, with 11 bases between them. From germline, CDR1 is SGHTA and CDR2 FQGNSA. CDR3 length equals 14 residues. CDR3 DNA sequence: TGTGCCAGCAGCGAAATCAAGAATAACTATGGCTACACCTTC. Protein: CASSEIKNNYGYTF.

The rearrangement joins TRBV6-7 to TRBJ2-6; D ambiguous. TRBV6-7 is filed as an ORF, its function uncertain. The ends were cut back, 0 bases at V and 0 bases at J, with 3 bases in the middle. This CDR3 spans 15 amino acids. The CDR3 coding sequence is TGTGCCAGCAGTTACTCACCCTCTGGGGCCAACGTCCTGACTTTC. It translates to CASSYSPSGANVLTF.